This record concerns one T cell receptor beta chain sequence. Its cognate antigen is unknown. The sample is drawn from a study of T cell responses to AZD1222 COVID-19 vaccine. Study observations and caveats: Dominant at 160-218 and 743-854, vaccine-associated CD4 TCRs also spanned spike.

CDR3 length: 12 amino acids. Trimming removed 8 bases from V and 3 bases from J, with 10 bases in between. Germline CDR1 MDHEN, CDR2 SYDVKM. Some clones are missing from TCRdb's copy, which holds only in-frame ones; the method was immunoSEQ multiplex PCR. The sample has 120,000 to 150,000 clones; over 75% are singletons. V and J are TRBV28 and TRBJ1-1, with D perhaps TRBD1 (6 bases). Material: peripheral blood, obtained 28 days after the second dose of the MenACWY control vaccine. This receptor was identified in an adult who received the MenACWY meningococcal vaccine as a control. The CDR3 sequence is CASVRGYTEAFF. Written as DNA, the CDR3 is TGTGCCAGCGTCAGGGGATACACTGAAGCTTTCTTT.